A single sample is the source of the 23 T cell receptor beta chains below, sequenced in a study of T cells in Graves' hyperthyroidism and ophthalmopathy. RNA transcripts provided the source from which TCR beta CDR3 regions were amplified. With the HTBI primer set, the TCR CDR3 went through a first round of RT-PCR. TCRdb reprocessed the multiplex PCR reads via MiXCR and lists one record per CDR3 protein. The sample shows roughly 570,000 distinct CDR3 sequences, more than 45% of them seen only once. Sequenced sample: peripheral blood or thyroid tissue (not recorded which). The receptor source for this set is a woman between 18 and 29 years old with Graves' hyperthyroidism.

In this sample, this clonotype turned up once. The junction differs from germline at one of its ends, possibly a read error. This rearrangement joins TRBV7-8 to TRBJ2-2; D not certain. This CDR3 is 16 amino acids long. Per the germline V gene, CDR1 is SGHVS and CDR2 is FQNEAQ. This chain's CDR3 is CASSQDDVRNAGELFF. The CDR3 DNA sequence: TGTGCCAGCAGCCAAGATGATGTCAGGAACGCCGGGGAGCTGTTTTTT.

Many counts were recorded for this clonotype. In nucleotides, the CDR3 is TGTGCCAGCAGCTTCTCAGGGGACACTGAAGCTTTCTTT. Translating it yields CASSFSGDTEAFF. The V call is TRBV7-6, the J call TRBJ1-1; tentative D call: TRBD1 (6 bases). The V end lost 3 bases, the J end lost 3 bases, and 8 bases lay between the germline ends. Germline CDR1 and CDR2: SGHVS and FNYEAQ. The CDR3 consists of 13 residues.

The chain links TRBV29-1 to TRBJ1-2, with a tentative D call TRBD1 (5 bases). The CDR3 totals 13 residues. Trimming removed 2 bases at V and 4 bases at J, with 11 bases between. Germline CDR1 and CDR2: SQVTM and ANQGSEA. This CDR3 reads CSVELQGGYGYTF. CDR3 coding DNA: TGCAGCGTTGAACTCCAGGGCGGCTATGGCTACACCTTC.

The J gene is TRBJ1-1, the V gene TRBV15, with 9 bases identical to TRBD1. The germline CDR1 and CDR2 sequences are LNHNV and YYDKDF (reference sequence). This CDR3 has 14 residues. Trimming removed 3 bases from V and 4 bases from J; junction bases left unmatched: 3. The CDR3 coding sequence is TGTGCCACCAGCAGTTTACAGGGGGCCACTGAAGCTTTCTTT. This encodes CATSSLQGATEAFF.

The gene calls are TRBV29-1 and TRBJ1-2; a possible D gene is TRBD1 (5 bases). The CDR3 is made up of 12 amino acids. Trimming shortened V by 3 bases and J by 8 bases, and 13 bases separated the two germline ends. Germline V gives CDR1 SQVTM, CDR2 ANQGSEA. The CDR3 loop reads CSVDLGGDGYTF. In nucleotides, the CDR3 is TGCAGCGTTGACTTGGGAGGGGACGGCTACACCTTC.

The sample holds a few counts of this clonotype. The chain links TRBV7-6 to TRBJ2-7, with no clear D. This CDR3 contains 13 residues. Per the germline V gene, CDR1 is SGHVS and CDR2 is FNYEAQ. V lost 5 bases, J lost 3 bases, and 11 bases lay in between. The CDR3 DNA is TGTGCCAGCAGCCAAGACACTCTCTACGAGCAGTACTTC. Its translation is CASSQDTLYEQYF.

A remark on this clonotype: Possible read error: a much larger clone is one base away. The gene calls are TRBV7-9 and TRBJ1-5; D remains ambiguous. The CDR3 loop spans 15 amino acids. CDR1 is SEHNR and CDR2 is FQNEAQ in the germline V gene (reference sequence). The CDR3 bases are TGTGCCGGCAGCTTAGCTGGGGAAACTACTCAGCCCCAGCATTTT. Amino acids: CAGSLAGETTQPQHF.

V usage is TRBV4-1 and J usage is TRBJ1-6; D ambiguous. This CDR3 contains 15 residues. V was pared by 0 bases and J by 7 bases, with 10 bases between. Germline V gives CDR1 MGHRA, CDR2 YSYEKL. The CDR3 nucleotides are TGCGCCAGCAGCCAAGATGCGAAGGGAAATTCACCCCTCCACTTT. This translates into CASSQDAKGNSPLHF.

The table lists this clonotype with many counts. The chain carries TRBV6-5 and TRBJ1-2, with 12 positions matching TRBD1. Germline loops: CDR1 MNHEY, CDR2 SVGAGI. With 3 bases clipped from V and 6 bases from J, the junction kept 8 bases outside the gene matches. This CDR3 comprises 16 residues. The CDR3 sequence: CASSYTIGTGGNGYTF. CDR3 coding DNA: TGTGCCAGCAGTTATACGATCGGGACAGGGGGCAATGGCTACACCTTC.

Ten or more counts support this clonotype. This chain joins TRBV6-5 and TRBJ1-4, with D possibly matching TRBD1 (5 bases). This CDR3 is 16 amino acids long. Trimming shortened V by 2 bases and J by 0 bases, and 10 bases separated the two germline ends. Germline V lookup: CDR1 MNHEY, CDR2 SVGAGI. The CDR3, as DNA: TGTGCCAGCAGTTACAGGCCGACAGCAACTAATGAAAAACTGTTTTTT. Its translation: CASSYRPTATNEKLFF.

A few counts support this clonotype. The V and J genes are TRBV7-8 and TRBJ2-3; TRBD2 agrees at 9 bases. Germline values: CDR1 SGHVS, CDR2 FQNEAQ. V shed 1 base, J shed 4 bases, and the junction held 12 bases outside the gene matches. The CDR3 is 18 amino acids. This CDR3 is CASSLEEGGRASSDTQYF. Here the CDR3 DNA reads TGTGCCAGCAGCTTAGAGGAGGGCGGGAGGGCCAGTTCAGATACGCAGTATTTT.

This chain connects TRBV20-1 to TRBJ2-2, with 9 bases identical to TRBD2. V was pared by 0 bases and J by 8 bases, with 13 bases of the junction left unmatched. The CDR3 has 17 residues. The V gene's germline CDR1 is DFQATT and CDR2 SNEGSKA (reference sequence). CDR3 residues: CSARDNLAGTASGELFF. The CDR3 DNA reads TGCAGTGCTAGAGATAACCTAGCGGGAACGGCAAGTGGGGAGCTGTTTTTT.

CDR3 sequence: CATSDRDGNTIYF. In DNA form, the CDR3 reads TGTGCCACCAGTGACAGGGACGGAAACACCATATATTTT. The chain employs TRBV24-1 and TRBJ1-3; D is perhaps TRBD1 (5 bases). The CDR3 contains 13 residues. Trimming removed 4 bases at V and 4 bases at J, with 7 bases between. The V gene's germline CDR1 is KGHDR and CDR2 SFDVKD.

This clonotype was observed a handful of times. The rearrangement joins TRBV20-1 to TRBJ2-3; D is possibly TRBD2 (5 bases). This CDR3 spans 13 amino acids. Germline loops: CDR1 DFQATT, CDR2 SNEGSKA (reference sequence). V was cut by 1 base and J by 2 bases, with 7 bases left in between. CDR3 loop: CSARGTATDTQYF. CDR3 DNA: TGCAGTGCTAGAGGGACTGCCACAGATACGCAGTATTTT.

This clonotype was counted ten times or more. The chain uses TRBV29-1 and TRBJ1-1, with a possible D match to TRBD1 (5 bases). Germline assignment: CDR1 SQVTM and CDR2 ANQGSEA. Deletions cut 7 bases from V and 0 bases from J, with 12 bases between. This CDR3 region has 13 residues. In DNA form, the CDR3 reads TGCAGCGGTGGTGGGGCCATGAACACTGAAGCTTTCTTT. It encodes CSGGGAMNTEAFF.

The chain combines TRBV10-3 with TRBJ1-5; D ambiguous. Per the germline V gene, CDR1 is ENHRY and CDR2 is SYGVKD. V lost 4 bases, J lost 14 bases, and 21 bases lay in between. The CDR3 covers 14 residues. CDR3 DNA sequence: TGTGCCATCAGTGGCAGGCGGGAGAGTGCCTACGAGCATTTT. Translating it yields CAISGRRESAYEHF.

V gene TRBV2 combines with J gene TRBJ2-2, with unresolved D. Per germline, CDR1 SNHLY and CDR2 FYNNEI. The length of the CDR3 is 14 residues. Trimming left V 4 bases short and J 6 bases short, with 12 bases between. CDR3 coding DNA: TGTGCCAGCAGTGGAAGGATCCGGGCCGGGGAGCTGTTTTTT. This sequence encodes CASSGRIRAGELFF.

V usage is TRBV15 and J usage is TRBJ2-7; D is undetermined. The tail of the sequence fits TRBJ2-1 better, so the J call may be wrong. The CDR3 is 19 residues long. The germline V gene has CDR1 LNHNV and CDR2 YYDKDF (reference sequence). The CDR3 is CATSRVFILADNSYNEQFF. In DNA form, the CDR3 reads TGTGCCACCAGCAGAGTTTTCATTCTGGCAGACAACTCCTACAATGAGCAGTTCTTC.

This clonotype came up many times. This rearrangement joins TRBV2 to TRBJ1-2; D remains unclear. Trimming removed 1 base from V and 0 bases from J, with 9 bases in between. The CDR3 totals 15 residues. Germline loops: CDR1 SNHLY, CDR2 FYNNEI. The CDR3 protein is CASSEERTSNYGYTF. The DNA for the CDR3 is TGTGCCAGCAGTGAAGAGAGGACTTCTAACTATGGCTACACCTTC.

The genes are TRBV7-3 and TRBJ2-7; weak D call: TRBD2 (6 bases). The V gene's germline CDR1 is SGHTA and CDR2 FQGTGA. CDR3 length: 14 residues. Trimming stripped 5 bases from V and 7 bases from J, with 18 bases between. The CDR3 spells CASSPGTWYNEQYF. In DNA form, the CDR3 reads TGTGCCAGCAGCCCCGGGACTTGGTACAATGAGCAGTACTTC.

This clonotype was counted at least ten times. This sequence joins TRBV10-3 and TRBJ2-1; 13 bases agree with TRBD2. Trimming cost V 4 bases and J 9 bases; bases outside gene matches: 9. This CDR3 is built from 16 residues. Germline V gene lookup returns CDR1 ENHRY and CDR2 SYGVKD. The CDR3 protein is CAISVVRTSGSGEQFF. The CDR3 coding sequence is TGTGCCATCAGTGTCGTCCGGACTAGCGGGAGTGGTGAGCAGTTCTTC.

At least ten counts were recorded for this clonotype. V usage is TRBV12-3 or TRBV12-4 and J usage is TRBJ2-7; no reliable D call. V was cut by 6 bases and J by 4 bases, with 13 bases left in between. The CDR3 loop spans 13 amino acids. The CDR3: CASSSRTEYEQYF. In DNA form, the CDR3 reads TGTGCCAGCAGCTCGAGGACCGAATACGAGCAGTACTTC.

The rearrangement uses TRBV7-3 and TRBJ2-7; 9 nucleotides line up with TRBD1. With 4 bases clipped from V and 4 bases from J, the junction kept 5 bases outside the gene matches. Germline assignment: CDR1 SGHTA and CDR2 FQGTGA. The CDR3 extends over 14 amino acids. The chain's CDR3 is CASSWGQGRYEQYF. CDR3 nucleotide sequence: TGTGCCAGCAGCTGGGGACAGGGACGGTACGAGCAGTACTTC.